The 26 T cell receptor beta chains in this list originate from one sample, sequenced in a study of CD8+ T cells in alopecia areata. The sample's treatment: oral pan-JAK inhibitor, 5-10 mg twice daily. The authors extracted RNA and reverse transcribed it into cDNA as the sequencing template. Assay: immunoSEQ multiplex PCR; the TCRdb copy retains only in-frame clones and omits some. The sample shows 100,000 to 130,000 clones, roughly 84% of them seen only once. Specimen: CD8+ T cells sorted from blood, collected at week 24, from a patient treated with tofacitinib. These receptors were collected from a human donor with alopecia areata.

The chain joins TRBV7-8 to TRBJ2-1, with D unclear. Germline V gene sequence: CDR1 SGHVS, CDR2 FQNEAQ. The V end was cut by 2 bases, the J end by 0 bases, with 11 bases between. CDR3 size: 16 residues. CDR3 in amino acids: CASSLLGTSSYNEQFF. The CDR3 nucleotides read TGTGCCAGCAGCTTACTAGGCACAAGCTCCTACAATGAGCAGTTCTTC.

V is TRBV29-1 and J is TRBJ2-6, with TRBD1 identical over 9 bases. There are 15 residues in the CDR3. Losses at the gene ends were 3 bases for V and 0 bases for J; bases not matched to a gene: 0. The germline CDR1 and CDR2 sequences are SQVTM and ANQGSEA. The CDR3 protein is CSVETGGSGANVLTF. DNA for the CDR3: TGCAGCGTTGAGACAGGGGGCTCTGGGGCCAACGTCCTGACTTTC.

The chain joins TRBV19 to TRBJ2-7; the D is unclear. V was cut by 6 bases and J by 5 bases, with 17 bases left in between. From germline, CDR1 is LNHDA and CDR2 SQIVND (reference sequence). The CDR3 totals 14 residues. The CDR3 DNA reads TGTGCCAGTAGCTTTGGGCAGAGAGTTAACGAGCAGTACTTC. This sequence encodes CASSFGQRVNEQYF.

This chain connects TRBV30 to TRBJ2-1; perhaps TRBD2 as D (5 bases). CDR3 length: 13 amino acids. The V and J ends lost 5 bases and 5 bases respectively, with 13 bases between them. Per the germline V gene, CDR1 is GTSNPN and CDR2 is SVGIG (reference sequence). DNA for the CDR3: TGTGCCTGGTCTCAGGAGGAGCACAATGAGCAGTTCTTC. It yields the protein CAWSQEEHNEQFF.

Details on this clone: At the DNA level, this CDR3 is encoded by other sequences in the same sample as well. The chain employs TRBV6-5 and TRBJ2-7, with 9 bases that match TRBD1. CDR3 length: 14 amino acids. J gave up 4 bases and V 3 bases, and 4 bases lay outside the gene matches. Germline V gene data show CDR1 as MNHEY and CDR2 as SVGAGI. CDR3 nucleotide sequence: TGTGCCAGCAGTTATGGGACAGGGACTTACGAGCAGTACTTC. Translation: CASSYGTGTYEQYF.

The chain links TRBV30 to TRBJ2-5; 9 bases are a match to TRBD1. Germline CDR1 and CDR2: GTSNPN and SVGIG (reference sequence). The ends lost 6 bases at V and 4 bases at J; junction bases unmatched: 6. This CDR3 has 13 residues. CDR3 protein: CACDPGQGETQYF. Here the CDR3 DNA reads TGTGCCTGTGACCCGGGACAGGGAGAGACCCAGTACTTC.

This sequence joins TRBV11-2 and TRBJ2-5; 8 bases are shared with TRBD2. The trim removed 2 bases at V and 5 bases at J, leaving 7 bases unmatched. The CDR3 loop spans 15 amino acids. CDR1 is SGHAT and CDR2 is FQNNGV in the germline V gene. CDR3 sequence reads: CASSLIGGARETQYF. The CDR3 DNA follows: TGTGCCAGCAGCTTAATCGGGGGGGCCCGGGAGACCCAGTACTTC. Variable domain in full (rest from reference TRBV11-2 and TRBJ2-5): EAGVAQSPRYKIIEKRQSVAFWCNPISGHATLYWYQQILGQGPKLLIQFQNNGVVDDSQLPKDRFSAERLKGVDSTLKIQPAKLEDSAVYLCASSLIGGARETQYFGPGTRLLVL.

The chain joins TRBV7-6 to TRBJ1-1; 8 nucleotides match TRBD1. The germline gives CDR1 SGHVS, CDR2 FNYEAQ. The CDR3 runs 14 residues. The V gene end was trimmed by 5 bases and the J gene end by 4 bases; junction bases not matched to a gene: 6. Here the CDR3 DNA reads TGTGCCAGCAGCGATGATGGACAGGGCACTGAAGCTTTCTTT. This gives the protein CASSDDGQGTEAFF.

The chain carries TRBV7-2 and TRBJ2-5; no clear D gene. V lost 2 bases to trimming and J lost 3 bases, with 10 bases between them. Germline V lookup: CDR1 SGHTA, CDR2 FQGNSA. The CDR3 is 14 amino acids. The CDR3 nucleotides read TGTGCCAGCAGCTTATACGCCTCAGAAGAGACCCAGTACTTC. Its translation: CASSLYASEETQYF.

The chain carries TRBV5-5 and TRBJ1-1; D gene ambiguous. This CDR3 contains 15 residues. V lost 0 bases and J 4 bases, leaving 13 bases between the germline ends. Germline V gene sequence: CDR1 SGHKS, CDR2 YYEKEE (reference sequence). CDR3: CASSLGMGSGTEAFF. The CDR3 DNA sequence: TGTGCCAGCAGCTTGGGGATGGGGTCCGGCACTGAAGCTTTCTTT.

This clone was seen more than once but under ten times. The chain is built from TRBV12-5 and TRBJ2-2; a possible D gene is TRBD2 (5 bases). Deletions cut 3 bases from V and 2 bases from J, with 13 bases between. Germline V gene lookup returns CDR1 LGHNT and CDR2 FRNRAP. The CDR3 sequence is 16 residues long. CDR3 residues: CASGFLERLNTGELFF. The CDR3 DNA reads TGTGCTAGTGGTTTCCTGGAGCGGCTTAACACCGGGGAGCTGTTTTTT.

The chain employs TRBV19 and TRBJ1-6; D call uncertain. The CDR3 sequence is 15 residues long. V was cut by 4 bases and J by 6 bases, with 13 bases left in between. The germline V gene has CDR1 LNHDA and CDR2 SQIVND (reference sequence). CDR3 sequence (DNA): TGTGCCAGTAGTAGTAGCTGGAGTCCTAATTCACCCCTCCACTTT. As protein: CASSSSWSPNSPLHF.

This clone was counted only a few times. The V call is TRBV29-1, the J call TRBJ1-1, with a tentative D call TRBD1 (5 bases). Germline V CDR1 and CDR2: SQVTM, ANQGSEA. V lost 3 bases, J lost 8 bases, and 13 bases lay in between. The CDR3 covers 12 residues. The CDR3 loop reads CSVEDILPEAFF. CDR3 DNA sequence: TGCAGCGTTGAGGACATTTTACCCGAAGCTTTCTTT.

The table lists this clone with a count of one. J is TRBJ2-3 and V is TRBV15; a weak D match, TRBD2 (5 bases). The CDR3 totals 16 residues. The germline V and J ends were trimmed by 3 bases and 1 base, with 14 bases remaining between them. From germline, CDR1 is LNHNV and CDR2 YYDKDF (reference sequence). The CDR3 bases are TGTGCCACCAGCAGGAGGGCGGCCGGCGGCACAGATACGCAGTATTTT. It codes for CATSRRAAGGTDTQYF.

V and J are TRBV7-8 and TRBJ2-7; D remains unclear. The CDR3 has 13 amino acids. V was trimmed by 0 bases and J by 9 bases, leaving 12 bases between them. Germline values: CDR1 SGHVS, CDR2 FQNEAQ. CDR3 sequence reads: CASSLATQKGQYF. For the CDR3, the DNA is TGTGCCAGCAGCTTAGCGACACAGAAAGGGCAGTACTTC.

The chain employs TRBV7-9 and TRBJ2-1, with D possibly TRBD1 on 6 matching bases. Germline CDR1 and CDR2: SEHNR and FQNEAQ (reference sequence). V was shortened by 2 bases and J by 6 bases, with 14 bases between the two germline ends. This CDR3 has 15 residues. CDR3 nucleotide sequence: TGTGCCAGCAGCTTAAACCTACAGGGAAGCAATGAGCAGTTCTTC. This sequence encodes CASSLNLQGSNEQFF.

About this clone itself: This clone may be a read error of a much larger clone one base away. The sample has other DNA sequences that encode this CDR3 too. The chain recombines TRBV13 with TRBJ2-7; D uncertain. Germline CDR1 PRHDT, CDR2 FYEKMQ (reference sequence). The CDR3 sequence is 11 residues long. Between the trimmed V and J ends, which lost 0 bases and 3 bases, there was a span of 0 bases. Written as DNA, the CDR3 is TGTGCCAGCAGCTTAGGCTACGAGCAGTACTTC. It is translated as CASSLGYEQYF.

DNA for the CDR3: TGTGCTAGTGGTTGGGGGTACGAGCAGTACTTC. This translates into CASGWGYEQYF. V and J are TRBV12-5 and TRBJ2-7; tentatively, D is TRBD1 or TRBD2 (5 bases each). In germline, CDR1 is LGHNT, CDR2 FRNRAP. The CDR3 runs to 11 residues. Between the trimmed V and J ends, which lost 4 bases and 4 bases, there was a span of 5 bases.

In its sample, this clone was seen a few times. The gene calls are TRBV30 and TRBJ2-3, with a tentative D call TRBD2 (6 bases). V was cut by 2 bases and J by 0 bases, with 12 bases left in between. CDR3 length: 15 amino acids. Per germline, CDR1 GTSNPN and CDR2 SVGIG (reference sequence). The CDR3 coding sequence is TGTGCCTGGAGTCTTGGGGGGTCTAGCACAGATACGCAGTATTTT. Its translation: CAWSLGGSSTDTQYF.

This chain connects TRBV25-1 to TRBJ2-2, with TRBD1 matching over 9 bases. CDR3 length equals 17 residues. CDR1 MGHDK and CDR2 SYGVNS come from the germline V gene. V lost 4 bases to trimming and J lost 1 base; unmatched junction nucleotides: 7. DNA of the CDR3: TGTGCCAGCAGTGGGCCTTACAGGGGGCGGAACACCGGGGAGCTGTTTTTT. Translation gives CASSGPYRGRNTGELFF.

The chain joins TRBV29-1 to TRBJ2-1; 10 bases match TRBD2. This CDR3 comprises 15 residues. Unmatched junction bases numbered 10, after V lost 2 bases and J lost 9 bases. Germline-derived CDR1 and CDR2 are SQVTM and ANQGSEA. The CDR3 reads CSVEPELAGQGEQFF. The CDR3, as DNA: TGCAGCGTTGAACCCGAACTAGCGGGGCAGGGTGAGCAGTTCTTC.

The sample holds a few counts of this clone. The chain has TRBV29-1 and TRBJ2-5, with D possibly matching TRBD1 (5 bases). The CDR3 is 12 amino acids. V lost 3 bases and J lost 9, with 14 bases in between. CDR1 and CDR2 (germline): SQVTM, ANQGSEA. CDR3 in amino acids: CSVEGMTDSQYF. Here the CDR3 DNA reads TGCAGCGTTGAGGGGATGACAGACTCCCAGTACTTC.

The chain recombines TRBV4-3 with TRBJ2-2; 10 nucleotides match TRBD1. The CDR3 consists of 17 residues. The germline V gene encodes CDR1 LGHNA and CDR2 YSLEER. Trimming at V came to 4 bases and at J to 1 base, leaving 6 bases not matched to a gene. The CDR3 DNA is TGCGCCAGCAGCCGGTCGACAGGGGGCTTGAACACCGGGGAGCTGTTTTTT. Its translation: CASSRSTGGLNTGELFF.

The rearrangement uses TRBV6-5 and TRBJ2-5, with TRBD1 matching over 9 bases. This CDR3 spans 15 amino acids. The germline V gene encodes CDR1 MNHEY and CDR2 SVGAGI. Trimming cost V 4 bases and J 5 bases; bases outside gene matches: 8. The DNA of the CDR3 is TGTGCCAGCAGTTTAACAGGGGGCCGACAGGAGACCCAGTACTTC. As protein: CASSLTGGRQETQYF.

J is TRBJ2-3 and V is TRBV5-1; D may be TRBD2 (6 bases). This CDR3 contains 17 residues. The V end was cut by 1 base, the J end by 2 bases, with 17 bases between. Germline V CDR1 and CDR2: SGHRS, YFSETQ. The CDR3 DNA is TGCGCCAGCAGCTTGTACGGGGGAGCTTCACCCACAGATACGCAGTATTTT. Encoded protein: CASSLYGGASPTDTQYF.

The gene calls are TRBV7-3 and TRBJ2-1; TRBD2 agrees at 12 bases. Germline V CDR1 and CDR2: SGHTA, FQGTGA. V trimming: 5 bases; J trimming: 3 bases; junction bases outside the gene matches: 5. The CDR3 contains 16 residues. The CDR3 sequence is CASSLTSGGLYNEQFF. The CDR3 DNA sequence: TGTGCCAGCAGCCTTACTAGCGGGGGGCTCTACAATGAGCAGTTCTTC.